Below are 28 T cell receptor beta chains sequenced from a single sample in a study of blood T cells in healthy people across ages (dated by TCRdb to about 2015). Libraries were built with 5' RACE. The reads were generated on an Illumina HiSeq 2500. A second PCR of roughly 7 to 12 cycles was performed with a sample-barcoded 5' primer and a J-beta primer mix. TCRdb itself trimmed the public reads at Q25 with fastp, ran MiXCR and retained productive beta chains. Each record represents a unique CDR3 protein, reported with the most common genes and DNA among its rows. The sample records some 1.5 million distinct CDR3 sequences, about 42% of which are singletons. The top ten clonotypes cover about 4% of the sample. Input material: blood. The receptors here all came from a woman between 18 and 29 years old in good health.

This clonotype was counted ten times or more. This chain uses TRBV11-2 with TRBJ2-6; no firm D call. Trimming took off 3 bases at V and 0 bases at J, with 9 bases between the two ends. This CDR3 is 16 amino acids long. Germline V gene sequence: CDR1 SGHAT, CDR2 FQNNGV. In DNA, the CDR3 is TGTGCCAGCAGCTTGAGCCGGCGCTCTGGGGCCAACGTCCTGACTTTC. Its protein product is CASSLSRRSGANVLTF. The full variable domain, completed using reference TRBV11-2 and TRBJ2-6, is EAGVAQSPRYKIIEKRQSVAFWCNPISGHATLYWYQQILGQGPKLLIQFQNNGVVDDSQLPKDRFSAERLKGVDSTLKIQPAKLEDSAVYLCASSLSRRSGANVLTFGAGSRLTVL.

This sequence joins TRBV18 and TRBJ2-4; tentatively, D is TRBD2 (6 bases). The J call may be wrong; the DNA end is better matched by TRBJ2-7. This CDR3 region has 14 residues. Germline CDR1 reads KGHSH; CDR2 reads LQKENI. CDR3: CASSSRLESYEQYF. Written as DNA, the CDR3 is TGTGCCAGCTCAAGCCGACTAGAATCCTACGAGCAGTACTTC.

The chain uses TRBV28 and TRBJ2-1, with 8 bases that match TRBD2. V was pared by 8 bases and J by 7 bases, with 10 bases of the junction left unmatched. The CDR3 is 14 residues long. CDR1 is MDHEN and CDR2 is SYDVKM in the germline V gene. CDR3 loop: CASGTSGSTNEQFF. The CDR3 DNA follows: TGTGCCAGCGGGACGAGCGGGAGTACGAATGAGCAGTTCTTC.

There are a few counts of this clonotype. V usage is TRBV7-9 and J usage is TRBJ2-1, with 9 nucleotides matching TRBD2. Germline lookup yields CDR1 SEHNR and CDR2 FQNEAQ (reference sequence). The J segment lost 6 bases and the V segment lost 0 bases, leaving 6 bases of the junction unmatched. The CDR3 spans 16 residues. The CDR3 reads CASSLALAGEINEQFF. The CDR3 DNA follows: TGTGCCAGCAGCTTAGCATTAGCGGGAGAGATCAATGAGCAGTTCTTC.

V gene TRBV5-1 combines with J gene TRBJ2-7, with 12 nucleotides matching TRBD1. CDR3 length: 15 amino acids. Germline values: CDR1 SGHRS, CDR2 YFSETQ. The V and J ends lost 3 bases and 5 bases, in that order; junction bases with no gene match: 6. The CDR3 sequence: CASSSSGTGGDEQYF. The CDR3 DNA is TGCGCCAGCAGCTCTTCCGGGACAGGGGGCGACGAGCAGTACTTC.

V gene TRBV20-1 combines with J gene TRBJ2-4; 7 nucleotides match TRBD1. V dropped 1 base and J dropped 6; count of bases not matched to a gene: 3. CDR3 length: 13 residues. CDR1 is DFQATT, CDR2 SNEGSKA, per germline (reference sequence). The DNA of the CDR3 is TGCAGTGCTAGAGGTTGGGACAGAAACATTCAGTACTTC. It is translated as CSARGWDRNIQYF.

This clonotype was counted between two and nine times. The chain uses TRBV4-3 and TRBJ2-1, with D unclear. Germline V CDR1 and CDR2: LGHNA, YSLEER. The germline V and J ends were trimmed by 4 bases and 6 bases, with 16 bases remaining between them. CDR3 size: 15 residues. DNA of the CDR3: TGCGCCAGCAGCCCCTCCGGGCGGATGGGCAATGAGCAGTTCTTC. It encodes CASSPSGRMGNEQFF.

The chain joins TRBV3-1 to TRBJ1-2; D ambiguous. Germline V gene sequence: CDR1 LGHDT, CDR2 YNNKEL (reference sequence). This CDR3 is built from 13 residues. The V gene lost 7 bases and the J gene lost 8 bases, with 17 bases spanning the gap. The CDR3 nucleotides read TGTGCCAGCAAAGCGTTACTGCTGGGAGGCTACACCTTC. Residues: CASKALLLGGYTF.

This chain connects TRBV12-3 or TRBV12-4 to TRBJ2-7; no definite D call. The V gene lost 1 base and the J gene lost 4 bases, with 14 bases spanning the gap. The CDR3 spans 15 residues. The CDR3 here is CASSLEDGVLYEQYF. In DNA form, the CDR3 reads TGTGCCAGCAGTTTAGAGGACGGCGTTCTGTACGAGCAGTACTTC.

This clonotype was detected a few times. An end of the junction differs from the germline gene, which may be a read error. The V and J genes are TRBV30 and TRBJ1-1; D perhaps matches TRBD1 (5 bases). Looked up from germline, CDR1 is GTSNPN and CDR2 is SVGIG (reference sequence). This CDR3 spans 14 amino acids. This CDR3 reads CAWSVGQGLAEAFF. CDR3 nucleotide sequence: TGTGCTTGGAGTGTGGGCCAGGGATTAGCTGAAGCTTTCTTT.

CDR3 amino acids: CASSDTGFTEAFF. The CDR3 DNA reads as TGTGCCAGCAGTGATACAGGTTTTACTGAAGCTTTCTTT. This chain connects TRBV25-1 to TRBJ1-1, with D possibly matching TRBD1 (5 bases). CDR1 and CDR2 (germline): MGHDK, SYGVNS. Trimming took 3 bases from V and 5 from J, leaving 10 bases between them. The CDR3 covers 13 residues. Full variable domain (outside the CDR3, taken from reference TRBV25-1 and TRBJ1-1): EADIYQTPRYLVIGTGKKITLECSQTMGHDKMYWYQQDPGMELHLIHYSYGVNSTEKGDLSSESTVSRIRTEHFPLTLESARPSHTSQYLCASSDTGFTEAFFGQGTRLTVV.

In this sample, this clonotype turned up once. V usage is TRBV9 and J usage is TRBJ1-2; D unclear. Trimming took 4 bases from V and 10 from J, leaving 17 bases between them. Germline CDR1 and CDR2: SGDLS and YYNGEE. The CDR3 has 13 amino acids. This CDR3 is CASSMGGLGFYTF. CDR3 bases: TGTGCCAGCAGCATGGGAGGTTTGGGTTTCTACACCTTC. Full variable domain (rest looked up from reference TRBV9 and TRBJ1-2): DSGVTQTPKHLITATGQRVTLRCSPRSGDLSVYWYQQSLDQGLQFLIQYYNGEERAKGNILERFSAQQFPDLHSELNLSSLELGDSALYFCASSMGGLGFYTFGSGTRLTVV.

The chain employs TRBV5-5 and TRBJ2-1; D is possibly TRBD2 (6 bases). The germline V and J ends were trimmed by 2 bases and 3 bases, with 18 bases remaining between them. From germline, CDR1 is SGHKS and CDR2 YYEKEE (reference sequence). The CDR3 runs 17 residues. The CDR3 DNA follows: TGTGCCAGCAGCTTCCTCAAGGAGGGAGCCTTCTACAATGAGCAGTTCTTC. Translating it yields CASSFLKEGAFYNEQFF.

Only a few counts were recorded for this clonotype. The rearrangement links TRBV12-3 or TRBV12-4 to TRBJ2-7; 7 bases match TRBD1. The CDR3 is 12 residues long. The junction had 2 bases not matched to a gene; V was cut back by 6 bases and J by 3 bases. This CDR3 reads CASRDRNYEQYF. DNA of the CDR3: TGTGCCAGCAGGGACAGGAACTACGAGCAGTACTTC.

This clonotype was seen a few times. V and J are TRBV3-1 and TRBJ1-6; D is undetermined. Trimming stripped 3 bases from V and 0 bases from J, with 6 bases between. CDR3 length: 15 amino acids. The germline V gene encodes CDR1 LGHDT and CDR2 YNNKEL (reference sequence). The CDR3 is CASSQDRSYNSPLHF. CDR3 coding DNA: TGTGCCAGCAGCCAGGATCGCTCCTATAATTCACCCCTCCACTTT. Variable domain in full (rest from reference TRBV3-1 and TRBJ1-6): DTAVSQTPKYLVTQMGNDKSIKCEQNLGHDTMYWYKQDSKKFLKIMFSYNNKELIINETVPNRFSPKSPDKAHLNLHINSLELGDSAVYFCASSQDRSYNSPLHFGNGTRLTVT.

The J gene is TRBJ2-1, the V gene TRBV27, with D perhaps matching TRBD2 (6 bases). The germline V gene has CDR1 MNHEY and CDR2 SMNVEV (reference sequence). The CDR3 has 16 amino acids. Trimming removed 3 bases from V and 5 bases from J, with 17 bases in between. The CDR3 DNA reads TGTGCCAGCAGTTTGTCGGGGGTCCTAAGCCACAATGAGCAGTTCTTC. Encoded protein: CASSLSGVLSHNEQFF.

This clonotype showed up just a few times. As DNA, the CDR3 is TGTGCCAGCTCGCGCACAGGGGGTCTCACTGAAGCTTTCTTT. Translating gives CASSRTGGLTEAFF. The V call is TRBV18, the J call TRBJ1-1; TRBD1 matches 8 bases. V was pared by 6 bases and J by 4 bases, with 7 bases of the junction left unmatched. Per germline, CDR1 KGHSH and CDR2 LQKENI. The length of the CDR3 is 14 residues.

V is TRBV6-5 and J is TRBJ2-3, with 9 nucleotides matching TRBD1. The CDR3 covers 16 residues. V shed 4 bases, J shed 1 base, and the junction held 6 bases outside the gene matches. CDR1 MNHEY and CDR2 SVGAGI come from the germline V gene. The CDR3 loop reads CASSWGQGIGTDTQYF. The CDR3 DNA sequence: TGTGCCAGCAGTTGGGGACAGGGTATAGGCACAGATACGCAGTATTTT.

V and J are TRBV18 and TRBJ1-4, with D possibly TRBD1 on 5 matching bases. The germline V and J ends were trimmed by 3 bases and 5 bases, with 13 bases remaining between them. Germline V gene data show CDR1 as KGHSH and CDR2 as LQKENI. The CDR3 is 15 amino acids. The CDR3 protein is CASSPRTQRNEKLFF. The DNA of the CDR3 is TGTGCCAGCTCACCCCGGACACAGCGAAATGAAAAACTGTTTTTT.

J is TRBJ1-2 and V is TRBV20-1; D might be TRBD1 (6 bases). The CDR3 has 14 amino acids. Per the germline V gene, CDR1 is DFQATT and CDR2 is SNEGSKA (reference sequence). V lost 4 bases to trimming and J lost 6 bases, with 18 bases between them. The CDR3 sequence: CSAIGAGEGNGYTF. DNA for the CDR3: TGCAGTGCTATAGGGGCAGGGGAGGGGAATGGCTACACCTTC.

The CDR3 DNA reads as TGTGCCAGCAGCTTAGAGAGCTACAATGAGCAGTACTTC. Residues: CASSLESYNEQYF. The chain carries TRBV7-9 and TRBJ2-7, with unresolved D. This CDR3 has 13 amino acids. The V gene's germline CDR1 is SEHNR and CDR2 FQNEAQ (reference sequence). V lost 1 base and J lost 7, with 11 bases in between.

The chain carries TRBV12-3 or TRBV12-4 and TRBJ2-2; 7 nucleotides agree with TRBD2. The CDR3 runs to 16 residues. J lost 3 bases, V lost 6 bases, and 10 bases had no gene match. CDR3 coding DNA: TGTGCCAGCAGACCACCTGTCGGGGGGTACACCGGGGAGCTGTTTTTT. Translating gives CASRPPVGGYTGELFF.

This rearrangement joins TRBV5-1 to TRBJ1-1; possible D gene TRBD1, 5 bases. Trimming removed 3 bases at V and 9 bases at J, with 9 bases between. Germline values: CDR1 SGHRS, CDR2 YFSETQ. The CDR3 loop spans 11 amino acids. The chain's CDR3 is CASSWDPQAFF. For the CDR3, the DNA is TGCGCCAGCAGCTGGGACCCCCAAGCTTTCTTT.

The chain joins TRBV14 to TRBJ2-1; D may be TRBD2 (5 bases). The end of the DNA fits TRBJ2-7 better, so the J call may be wrong. The CDR3 covers 14 residues. CDR1 is SGHDN and CDR2 is FVKESK in the germline V gene. Here the CDR3 reads CASSQYGLYNEQYF. The DNA for the CDR3 is TGTGCCAGCAGCCAGTACGGACTGTACAATGAGCAGTACTTC.

This chain connects TRBV7-9 to TRBJ1-1, with a possible D match to TRBD1 (5 bases). Germline assignment: CDR1 SEHNR and CDR2 FQNEAQ (reference sequence). The CDR3 has 15 amino acids. Trimming took 5 bases from V and 0 from J, leaving 13 bases between them. DNA for the CDR3: TGTGCCAGCAGCCCCCGAGGGACGGTGAACACTGAAGCTTTCTTT. Protein product: CASSPRGTVNTEAFF. Full variable domain (remainder filled in from reference TRBV7-9 and TRBJ1-1): DTGVSQNPRHKITKRGQNVTFRCDPISEHNRLYWYRQTLGQGPEFLTYFQNEAQLEKSRLLSDRFSAERPKGSFSTLEIQRTEQGDSAMYLCASSPRGTVNTEAFFGQGTRLTVV.

This clonotype came up many times. This chain links TRBV5-6 with TRBJ1-2; D not resolved. CDR1 and CDR2 from the germline V gene are SGHDT and YYEEEE. This CDR3 has 13 residues. The germline V and J ends were trimmed by 4 bases and 4 bases, with 11 bases remaining between them. Here the CDR3 DNA reads TGTGCCAGCAGCAAAAGACGGATCTATGGCTACACCTTC. Protein sequence: CASSKRRIYGYTF.

The V call is TRBV7-9, the J call TRBJ2-1, with unresolved D. CDR1 is SEHNR and CDR2 is FQNEAQ in the germline V gene (reference sequence). V was cut by 7 bases and J by 7 bases, with 17 bases left in between. This CDR3 spans 14 amino acids. CDR3: CASNRDGPGNEQFF. The CDR3 region has the DNA TGTGCCAGCAACCGAGACGGCCCCGGGAATGAGCAGTTCTTC.

The rearrangement links TRBV20-1 to TRBJ1-2; tentative D call: TRBD1 (6 bases). There are 13 residues in the CDR3. CDR1 and CDR2 from the germline V gene are DFQATT and SNEGSKA (reference sequence). V lost 3 bases and J 3 bases, leaving 11 bases between the germline ends. The CDR3 protein is CSASQGPDYGYTF. In DNA form, the CDR3 reads TGCAGTGCTAGCCAGGGGCCGGACTATGGCTACACCTTC.